This T cell receptor (beta chain) stems from a study of graft-versus-host responses after intestinal transplantation. About the research overall: The whole recipient group had anti-thymocyte globulin induction followed by tacrolimus and steroids for two to three years.

The assay was immunoSEQ multiplex PCR, and TCRdb's table has in-frame clones only and misses some. Altogether under 150,000 clones are present, around nine tenths being singletons, with the ten largest covering approximately 0.17%. A remark on this clone: What it recognizes is unknown.

The V end was cut by 1 base, the J end by 0 bases, with 17 bases between. The CDR3 runs to 18 residues. Study-wide results and limits: Peak circulating GvH clone levels tracked with early post-transplant HvG declines.

The receptor's source is a human donor who received an intestinal transplant. The rearrangement uses TRBV5-3 and TRBJ1-5; the D gene is possibly TRBD1 (5 bases). TRBV5-3 is annotated as an ORF whose role is uncertain. The specimen was unstimulated CD4+ T cells sorted from spleen or lymph node cells, collected before intestinal transplant. The CDR3 region is CARSLFRGVGTSNQPQHF. CDR3 coding DNA: TGTGCCAGAAGCTTGTTCCGCGGGGTAGGGACTAGCAATCAGCCCCAGCATTTT.